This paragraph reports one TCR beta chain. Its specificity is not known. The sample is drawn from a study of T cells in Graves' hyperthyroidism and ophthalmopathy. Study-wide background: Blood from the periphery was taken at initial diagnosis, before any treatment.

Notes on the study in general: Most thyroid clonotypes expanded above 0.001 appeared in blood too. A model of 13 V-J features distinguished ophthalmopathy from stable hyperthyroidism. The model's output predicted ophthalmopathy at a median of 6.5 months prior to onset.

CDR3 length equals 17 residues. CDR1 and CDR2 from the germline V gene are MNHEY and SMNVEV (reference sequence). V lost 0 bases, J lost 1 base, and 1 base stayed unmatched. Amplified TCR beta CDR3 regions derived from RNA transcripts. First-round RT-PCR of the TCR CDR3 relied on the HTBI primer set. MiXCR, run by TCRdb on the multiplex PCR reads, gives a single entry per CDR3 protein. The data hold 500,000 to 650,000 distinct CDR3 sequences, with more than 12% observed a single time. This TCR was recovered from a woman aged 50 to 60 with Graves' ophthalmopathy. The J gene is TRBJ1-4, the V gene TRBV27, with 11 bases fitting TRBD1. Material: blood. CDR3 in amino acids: CASSLSGTGGTNEKLFF. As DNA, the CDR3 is TGTGCCAGCAGTTTATCGGGGACAGGGGGAACTAATGAAAAACTGTTTTTT.